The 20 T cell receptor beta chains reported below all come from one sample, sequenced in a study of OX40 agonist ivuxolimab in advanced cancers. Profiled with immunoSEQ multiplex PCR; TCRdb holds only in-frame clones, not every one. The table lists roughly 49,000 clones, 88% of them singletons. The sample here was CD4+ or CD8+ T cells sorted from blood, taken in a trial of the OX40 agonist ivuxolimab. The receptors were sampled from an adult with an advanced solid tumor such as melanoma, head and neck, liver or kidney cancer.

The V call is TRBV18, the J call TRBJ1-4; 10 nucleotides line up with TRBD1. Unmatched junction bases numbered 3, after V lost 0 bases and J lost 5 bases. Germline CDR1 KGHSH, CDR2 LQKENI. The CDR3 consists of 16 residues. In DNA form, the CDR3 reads TGTGCCAGCTCACCACCGGTGGGACAGGGGAATGAAAAACTGTTTTTT. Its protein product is CASSPPVGQGNEKLFF.

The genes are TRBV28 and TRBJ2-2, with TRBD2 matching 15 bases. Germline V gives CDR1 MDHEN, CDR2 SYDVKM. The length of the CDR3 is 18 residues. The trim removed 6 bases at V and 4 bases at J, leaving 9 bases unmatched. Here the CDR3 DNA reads TGTGCCAGCAGAAATGGACTAGCGGGAGGGCATTCCACCGGGGAGCTGTTTTTT. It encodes CASRNGLAGGHSTGELFF.

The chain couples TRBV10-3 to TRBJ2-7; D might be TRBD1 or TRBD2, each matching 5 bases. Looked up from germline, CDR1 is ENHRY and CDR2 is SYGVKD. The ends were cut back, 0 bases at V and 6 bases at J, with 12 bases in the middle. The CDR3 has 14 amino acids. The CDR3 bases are TGTGCCATCAGTGAGTCGGGACCGCAGGCCGAGCAGTACTTC. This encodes CAISESGPQAEQYF.

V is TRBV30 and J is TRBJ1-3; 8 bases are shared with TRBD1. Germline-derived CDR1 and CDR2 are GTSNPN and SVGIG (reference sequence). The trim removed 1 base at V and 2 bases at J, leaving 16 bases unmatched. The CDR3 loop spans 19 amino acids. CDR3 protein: CAWSERQGSGWDPGNTIYF. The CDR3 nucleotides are TGTGCCTGGAGTGAAAGACAGGGGTCGGGGTGGGATCCTGGAAACACCATATATTTT.

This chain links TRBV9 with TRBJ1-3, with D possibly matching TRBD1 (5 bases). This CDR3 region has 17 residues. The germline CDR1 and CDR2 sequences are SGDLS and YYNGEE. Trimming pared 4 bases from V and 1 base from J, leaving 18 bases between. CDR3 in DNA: TGTGCCAGCAGCCCACGGACATGGGGGAGGTCTGGAAACACCATATATTTT. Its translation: CASSPRTWGRSGNTIYF.

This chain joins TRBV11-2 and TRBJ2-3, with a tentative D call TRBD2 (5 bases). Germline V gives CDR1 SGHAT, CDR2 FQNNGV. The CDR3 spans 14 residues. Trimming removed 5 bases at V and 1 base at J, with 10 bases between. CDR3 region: CASSLGSGTDTQYF. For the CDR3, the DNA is TGTGCCAGCAGCCTTGGGAGCGGCACAGATACGCAGTATTTT.

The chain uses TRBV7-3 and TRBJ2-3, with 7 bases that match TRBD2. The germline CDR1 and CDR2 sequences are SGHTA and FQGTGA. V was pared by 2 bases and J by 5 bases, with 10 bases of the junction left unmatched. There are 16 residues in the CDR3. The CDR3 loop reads CASSLQGSGRGDTQYF. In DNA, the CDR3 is TGTGCCAGCAGCTTACAGGGTAGCGGGCGTGGAGATACGCAGTATTTT. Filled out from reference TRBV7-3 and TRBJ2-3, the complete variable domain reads GAGVSQTPSNKVTEKGKYVELRCDPISGHTALYWYRQSLGQGPEFLIYFQGTGAADDSGLPNDRFFAVRPEGSVSTLKIQRTERGDSAVYLCASSLQGSGRGDTQYFGPGTRLTVL.

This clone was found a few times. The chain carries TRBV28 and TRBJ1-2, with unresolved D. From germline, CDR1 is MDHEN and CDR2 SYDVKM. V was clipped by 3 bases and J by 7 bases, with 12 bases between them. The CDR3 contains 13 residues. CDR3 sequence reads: CASSLENIRGYTF. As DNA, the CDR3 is TGTGCCAGCAGTTTGGAGAATATCCGTGGCTACACCTTC.

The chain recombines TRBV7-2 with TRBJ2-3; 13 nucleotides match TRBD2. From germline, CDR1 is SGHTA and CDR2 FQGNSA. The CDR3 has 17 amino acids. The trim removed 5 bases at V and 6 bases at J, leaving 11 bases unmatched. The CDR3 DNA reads TGTGCCAGCAGCCGTACTAGCGGGGGGGCCCTAGGGGATACGCAGTATTTT. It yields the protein CASSRTSGGALGDTQYF. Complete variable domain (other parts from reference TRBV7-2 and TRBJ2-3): GAGVSQSPSNKVTEKGKDVELRCDPISGHTALYWYRQSLGQGLEFLIYFQGNSAPDKSGLPSDRFSAERTGGSVSTLTIQRTQQEDSAVYLCASSRTSGGALGDTQYFGPGTRLTVL.

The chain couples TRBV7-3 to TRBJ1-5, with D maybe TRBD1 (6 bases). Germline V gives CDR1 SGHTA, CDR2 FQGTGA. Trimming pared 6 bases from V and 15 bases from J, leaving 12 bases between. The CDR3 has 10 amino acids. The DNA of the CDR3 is TGTGCCAGCAGAGGGGGGCCGGTGCATTTT. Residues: CASRGGPVHF.

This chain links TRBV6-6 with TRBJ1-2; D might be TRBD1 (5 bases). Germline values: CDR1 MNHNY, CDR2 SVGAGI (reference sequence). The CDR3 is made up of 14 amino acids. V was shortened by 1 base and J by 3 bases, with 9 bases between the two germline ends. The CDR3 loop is CASSYFGGDYGYTF. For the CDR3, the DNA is TGTGCCAGCAGTTACTTCGGGGGAGACTATGGCTACACCTTC.

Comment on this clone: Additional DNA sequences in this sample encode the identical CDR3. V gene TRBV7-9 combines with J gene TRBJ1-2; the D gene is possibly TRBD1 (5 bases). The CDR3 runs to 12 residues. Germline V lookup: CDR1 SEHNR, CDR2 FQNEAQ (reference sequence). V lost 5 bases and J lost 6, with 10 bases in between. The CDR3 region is CASSPGLDGYTF. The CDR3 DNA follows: TGTGCCAGCAGCCCAGGGTTGGATGGCTACACCTTC.

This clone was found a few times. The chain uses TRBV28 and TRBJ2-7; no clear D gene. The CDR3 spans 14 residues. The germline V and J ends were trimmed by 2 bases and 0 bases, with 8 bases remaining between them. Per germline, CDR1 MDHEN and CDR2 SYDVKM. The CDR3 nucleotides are TGTGCCAGCAGTTTAATTCAGAGCTCCTACGAGCAGTACTTC. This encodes CASSLIQSSYEQYF.

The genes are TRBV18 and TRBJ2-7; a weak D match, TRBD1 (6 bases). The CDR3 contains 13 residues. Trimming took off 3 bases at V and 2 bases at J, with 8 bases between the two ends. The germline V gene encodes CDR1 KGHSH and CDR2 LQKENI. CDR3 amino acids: CASSPAGAYEQYF. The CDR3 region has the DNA TGTGCCAGCTCACCGGCAGGGGCCTACGAGCAGTACTTC.

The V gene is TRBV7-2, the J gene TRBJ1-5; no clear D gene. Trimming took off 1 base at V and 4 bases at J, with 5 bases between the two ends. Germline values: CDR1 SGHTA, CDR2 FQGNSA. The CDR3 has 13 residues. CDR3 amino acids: CASSLVGNQPQHF. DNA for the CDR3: TGTGCCAGCAGCTTAGTAGGGAATCAGCCCCAGCATTTT.

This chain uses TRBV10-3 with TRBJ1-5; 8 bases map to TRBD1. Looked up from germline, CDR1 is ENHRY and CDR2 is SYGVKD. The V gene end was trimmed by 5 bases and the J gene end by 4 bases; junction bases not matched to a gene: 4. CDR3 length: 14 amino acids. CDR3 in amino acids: CAISRQGQNQPQHF. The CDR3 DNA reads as TGTGCCATCAGTCGACAGGGGCAAAATCAGCCCCAGCATTTT.

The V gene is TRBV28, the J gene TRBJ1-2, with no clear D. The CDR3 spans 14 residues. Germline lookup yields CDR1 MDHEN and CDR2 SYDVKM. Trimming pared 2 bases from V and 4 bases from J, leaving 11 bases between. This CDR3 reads CASSLRSIFYGYTF. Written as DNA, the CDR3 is TGTGCCAGCAGTTTACGATCCATTTTCTATGGCTACACCTTC.

CDR3 nucleotide sequence: TGTGCCATCAGTGAGAATGACCCAGATACGCAGTATTTT. This codes for CAISENDPDTQYF. The rearrangement links TRBV10-3 to TRBJ2-3, with D unclear. The V end lost 2 bases, the J end lost 4 bases, and 7 bases lay between the germline ends. The CDR3 loop spans 13 amino acids. CDR1 is ENHRY, CDR2 SYGVKD, per germline.

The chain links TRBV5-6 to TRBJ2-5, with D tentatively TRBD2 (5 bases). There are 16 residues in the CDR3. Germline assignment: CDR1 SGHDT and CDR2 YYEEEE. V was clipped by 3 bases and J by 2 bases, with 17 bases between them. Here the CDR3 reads CASSSILNGVQETQYF. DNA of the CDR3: TGTGCCAGCAGCTCAATTCTAAACGGGGTTCAAGAGACCCAGTACTTC.

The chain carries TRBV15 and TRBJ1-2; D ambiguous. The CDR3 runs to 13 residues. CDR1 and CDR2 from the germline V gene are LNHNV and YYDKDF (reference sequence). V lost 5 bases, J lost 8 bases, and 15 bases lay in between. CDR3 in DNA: TGTGCCACCAGCGAGACGGGATTCAACGGCTACACCTTC. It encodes CATSETGFNGYTF. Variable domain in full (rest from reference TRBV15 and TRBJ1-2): DAMVIQNPRYQVTQFGKPVTLSCSQTLNHNVMYWYQQKSSQAPKLLFHYYDKDFNNEADTPDNFQSRRPNTSFCFLDIRSPGLGDTAMYLCATSETGFNGYTFGSGTRLTVV.